The 14 T cell receptor beta chains in this list originate from one sample, sequenced in a study of a mutant IDH1 vaccine in newly diagnosed glioma. Clones were read by immunoSEQ multiplex PCR, and TCRdb kept only the in-frame ones, dropping some. This table holds roughly 51,000 clones, around 85% found once. These receptors' targets are unknown. This sample's time point: week 35, safety follow-up. Doses consisted of 300 ug of mutant IDH1 20-mer peptide each, paired with topical imiquimod. The input for sequencing was PBMCs, taken from a glioma patient whose treatment included an IDH1 peptide vaccine. All receptors come from a man aged 40-55 years with glioma.

This sequence joins TRBV5-6 and TRBJ1-2, with D unresolved. The germline V gene encodes CDR1 SGHDT and CDR2 YYEEEE. Trimming shortened V by 5 bases and J by 8 bases, and 13 bases separated the two germline ends. The CDR3 length is 12 residues. The CDR3 DNA follows: TGTGCCAGCAGAGGACGTTCGGGAGGCTACACCTTC. It is translated as CASRGRSGGYTF.

This clone appeared a few times. J is TRBJ1-4 and V is TRBV7-9, with 8 bases aligning to TRBD1. Looked up from germline, CDR1 is SEHNR and CDR2 is FQNEAQ (reference sequence). The CDR3 totals 16 residues. Trimming took 1 base from V and 6 from J; bases not matched to a gene: 7. Written as DNA, the CDR3 is TGTGCCAGCAGCTTAGTCTACCAGGGGGCGGATGAAAAACTGTTTTTT. This codes for CASSLVYQGADEKLFF.

The chain has TRBV9 and TRBJ2-7; D might be TRBD2 (5 bases). Trimming left V 4 bases short and J 4 bases short, with 18 bases between. The V gene's germline CDR1 is SGDLS and CDR2 YYNGEE. This CDR3 comprises 15 residues. The CDR3 sequence is CASSLGWGGEYEQYF. As DNA, the CDR3 is TGTGCCAGCAGCTTAGGTTGGGGTGGGGAGTACGAGCAGTACTTC.

The V call is TRBV27, the J call TRBJ1-5; D gene unclear. The CDR3 sequence is 15 residues long. Germline CDR1 is MNHEY and CDR2 is SMNVEV (reference sequence). V gave up 1 base and J gave up 6 bases, with 13 bases separating them. The CDR3 region has the DNA TGTGCCAGCAGTTTATGGGGAGGAAACGGTCAGCCCCAGCATTTT. Encoded protein: CASSLWGGNGQPQHF.

The sample holds a few counts of this clone. The V call is TRBV19, the J call TRBJ2-7, with 12 bases identical to TRBD1. The CDR3 consists of 14 residues. Germline values: CDR1 LNHDA, CDR2 SQIVND (reference sequence). V dropped 5 bases and J dropped 3; count of bases not matched to a gene: 2. The DNA for the CDR3 is TGTGCCAGTAGTGGGACAGGGGGCTACTACGAGCAGTACTTC. This gives the protein CASSGTGGYYEQYF.

This chain joins TRBV4-1 and TRBJ2-2; D not certain. CDR3 size: 15 residues. V lost 7 bases, J lost 1 base, and 13 bases lay in between. CDR1 is MGHRA and CDR2 is YSYEKL in the germline V gene. CDR3 DNA: TGCGCCAGCATCAACAGTCTAATGAACACCGGGGAGCTGTTTTTT. The encoded protein is CASINSLMNTGELFF.

The genes are TRBV25-1 and TRBJ2-1, with unresolved D. V gave up 6 bases and J gave up 0 bases, with 9 bases separating them. The germline gives CDR1 MGHDK, CDR2 SYGVNS. This CDR3 contains 14 residues. This chain's CDR3 is CASSPMGSYNEQFF. CDR3 nucleotide sequence: TGTGCCAGCAGCCCAATGGGCTCCTACAATGAGCAGTTCTTC.

The gene calls are TRBV6-5 and TRBJ2-7, with D maybe TRBD1 (5 bases). The CDR3 totals 14 residues. The germline V and J ends were trimmed by 6 bases and 0 bases, with 12 bases remaining between them. Per the germline V gene, CDR1 is MNHEY and CDR2 is SVGAGI. The CDR3 bases are TGTGCCAGCAGCCCGCAGGGCAGCTCCTACGAGCAGTACTTC. It yields the protein CASSPQGSSYEQYF.

This chain connects TRBV4-2 to TRBJ2-3; perhaps TRBD2 as D (5 bases). V was shortened by 1 base and J by 0 bases, with 11 bases between the two germline ends. There are 16 residues in the CDR3. Per the germline V gene, CDR1 is LGHNA and CDR2 is YNFKEQ. The CDR3 loop reads CASSQGSTGSTDTQYF. The CDR3 coding sequence is TGTGCCAGCAGCCAAGGATCGACGGGGAGCACAGATACGCAGTATTTT.

This chain connects TRBV5-1 to TRBJ2-7; D is undetermined. The CDR3 runs 12 residues. Germline-derived CDR1 and CDR2 are SGHRS and YFSETQ. Deletions cut 0 bases from V and 6 bases from J, with 7 bases between. CDR3 region: CASSLAGLEQYF. CDR3 DNA sequence: TGCGCCAGCAGCTTGGCCGGTCTCGAGCAGTACTTC. Drawing the rest from reference TRBV5-1 and TRBJ2-7, the complete variable domain is KAGVTQTPRYLIKTRGQQVTLSCSPISGHRSVSWYQQTPGQGLQFLFEYFSETQRNKGNFPGRFSGRQFSNSRSEMNVSTLELGDSALYLCASSLAGLEQYFGPGTRLTVT.

This clone has more than one count but fewer than ten. This chain connects TRBV7-9 to TRBJ1-4; the D is unclear. CDR1 and CDR2 (germline): SEHNR, FQNEAQ (reference sequence). This CDR3 has 13 amino acids. Trimming took off 2 bases at V and 8 bases at J, with 9 bases between the two ends. The CDR3 DNA follows: TGTGCCAGCAGCTTACTGAGCGGGGAAAAACTGTTTTTT. Amino acids: CASSLLSGEKLFF.

The chain carries TRBV5-3 and TRBJ1-4; 9 bases are a match to TRBD1. TRBV5-3 is noted as an ORF with a role that remains uncertain. The CDR3 runs 16 residues. Losses at the gene ends were 1 base for V and 7 bases for J; bases not matched to a gene: 8. This chain's CDR3 is CARSLSTGQGCEKLFF. CDR3 coding DNA: TGTGCCAGAAGCTTGTCGACGGGACAGGGATGTGAAAAACTGTTTTTT.

In its sample, this clone was seen a few times. The V and J genes are TRBV11-1 and TRBJ2-5, with D tentatively TRBD2 (6 bases). The germline CDR1 and CDR2 sequences are SGHAT and FQDESV (reference sequence). Deletions cut 4 bases from V and 0 bases from J, with 15 bases between. The CDR3 extends over 16 amino acids. The CDR3 loop reads CASSSRVAVYQETQYF. CDR3 sequence (DNA): TGTGCCAGCAGCTCTCGGGTAGCGGTATACCAAGAGACCCAGTACTTC.

The CDR3 region is CASSRKVGNTEAFF. CDR3 sequence (DNA): TGTGCCAGCAGTAGGAAAGTGGGGAACACTGAAGCTTTCTTT. The chain couples TRBV27 to TRBJ1-1; D is undetermined. This CDR3 has 14 amino acids. CDR1 MNHEY and CDR2 SMNVEV come from the germline V gene (reference sequence). Trimming pared 5 bases from V and 1 base from J, leaving 11 bases between.